This T cell receptor beta chain was observed in a study of shared clonotypes between healthy human individuals (dated by TCRdb to 2020 to 2021). At the level of the whole study: A couple of women and a few men aged 18 to 49 years were included in the cohort. Leukapheresis yielded between about 0.94 and 8.9 billion PBMCs per donor. Blood TCR repertoires of roughly 5 healthy adults were deeply sequenced to estimate repertoire size and the extent of clonotype sharing between individuals. Libraries were prepared and TCR repertoires were sequenced by different laboratories using diverse techniques, in order to increase sequencing depth and limit assay-specific biases.

What the study reported, not specific to this receptor: Sampling was limited to blood, and TCR repertoires in tissue likely differ from TCR repertoires in blood. Pairwise subsampling indicated that sequencing depth was expected to affect the degree of clonotype sharing among donors. Because the study included a small number of donors, the genetic and exposure-history diversity represented was limited.

The donors were healthy, HIV-negative adults who had no recently reported acute infections or vaccinations. Only Caucasian adults living in Nashville, Tennessee, USA were represented among the donors. In the unsorted samples, 70 million to 95 million PBMCs were counted, and genomic DNA was extracted using the QIAamp DNA Blood Mini kit. Blood was obtained by leukapheresis, after which PBMCs were separated by Ficoll-Histopaque density gradient centrifugation and cryopreserved in liquid nitrogen vapor phase. V is reduced by 0 bases and J by 0 bases, leaving a spacing of 8 bases between them. CDR1 and CDR2, per the germline V gene, are SGHRS and YFSETQ. From the cysteine through the phenylalanine, the CDR3 covers 15 amino acids. Just the 45-base CDR3 DNA is kept, in frame starting at base 1. TCR CDR3 regions were amplified from genomic DNA by multiplex PCR using the deep immunoSEQ assay. For each cell subset, the extracted genomic DNA was distributed evenly across all wells of several immunoSEQ 96-well plates, and each plate served as one replicate. For unsorted PBMC, approximately 0.3 ug of genomic DNA, equivalent to around 30,000 T cell genomes, went into each replicate PCR. Unsorted PBMC genomic DNA was sequenced across ten immunoSEQ deep assay plates. Purified libraries were measured with a Qubit 3.0 fluorometer, size-checked on a Bioanalyzer 2100, and measured again with the KAPA Library Quantification kit. Every immunoSEQ 96-well plate was sequenced on a dedicated single-read 150-cycle Illumina NextSeq 550 flow cell. The original methods were these. The immunoSEQ output contained only junctional sequences without quality scores, so filtering could not match that applied to full-length reads. To assign V/J genes and CDR3, sequences were annotated against IMGT germline references using PyIR, a Python wrapper for IgBLAST v1.9. Reads were removed for weak V/J assignments (E-value above 1e-6), missing CDR3, stop codons, out-of-frame junctions, or ambiguous translated residues. V3J clonotypes were defined as sequences sharing an identical inferred V gene, J gene, and CDR3 amino acid sequence. To compute the percentage overlap between repertoires, the number of shared unique clonotypes was divided by the size of the smaller repertoire. Repertoire richness was assessed with RTK rarefaction, the Chao1 estimator, and Recon v2.1 estimates of unobserved clonotypes. Imported from immuneACCESS, the table was reduced by TCRdb to in-frame sequences with V and J called. These copies leave out some clones; in studies compared against another copy, an unresolved V gene accounts for under half, and the cause of the remainder is not known. The DNA was the basis for D and trimming; V, J and clone size are from that table. For this sample there are some 450,000 clones; 75% to 80% appear just once. The top ten clonotypes cover 12% of the sample.

This clone was counted a few times. This clone's antigen is unknown. No base qualities exist here, and no much larger clone lies one base off it. The receptor's source is a woman aged 40 to 50 in good health. Some clones in this sample may be carry-over from other donors' samples. Sequencing was done on a sample of PBMCs. The chain employs TRBV5-1 and TRBJ2-3; the D segment could be TRBD1, given 5 matching bases. The CDR3 amino acid sequence is: CASSLGAGSTDTQYF. The DNA sequence reads TGCGCCAGCAGCTTGGGAGCAGGGAGCACAGATACGCAGTATTTT.